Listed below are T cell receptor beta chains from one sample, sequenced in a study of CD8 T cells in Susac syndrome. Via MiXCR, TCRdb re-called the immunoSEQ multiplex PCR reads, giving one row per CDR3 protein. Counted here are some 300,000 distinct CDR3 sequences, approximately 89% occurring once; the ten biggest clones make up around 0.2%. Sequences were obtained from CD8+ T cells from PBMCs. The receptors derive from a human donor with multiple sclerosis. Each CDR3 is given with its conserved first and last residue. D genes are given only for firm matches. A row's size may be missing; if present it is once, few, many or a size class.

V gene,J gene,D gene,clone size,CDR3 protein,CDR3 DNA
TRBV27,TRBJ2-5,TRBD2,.,CASRVISGDGETQYF,TGTGCCAGCAGAGTGATTAGCGGGGACGGGGAGACCCAGTACTTC
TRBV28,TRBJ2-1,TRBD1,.,CASSLDGTGTYNEQFF,TGTGCCAGCAGTTTAGATGGGACAGGGACTTACAATGAGCAGTTCTTC
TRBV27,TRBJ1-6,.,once,CASSFSQGYSPLHF,TGTGCCAGCAGTTTTAGCCAGGGATATTCACCCCTCCACTTT
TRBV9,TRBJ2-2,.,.,CASSVGSRGELFF,TGTGCCAGCAGCGTAGGTTCCAGGGGGGAGCTGTTTTTT
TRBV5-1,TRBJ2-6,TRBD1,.,CASSLEAQGAAGANVLTF,TGCGCCAGCAGCTTGGAGGCACAGGGGGCGGCTGGGGCCAACGTCCTGACTTTC
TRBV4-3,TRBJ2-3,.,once,CASSQVWGGTDTQYF,TGCGCCAGCAGCCAAGTATGGGGTGGCACAGATACGCAGTATTTT
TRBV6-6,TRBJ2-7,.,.,CASSYSSQYEQYF,TGTGCCAGCAGTTACTCGAGTCAGTACGAGCAGTACTTC
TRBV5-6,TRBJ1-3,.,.,CASSLGGSAIYF,TGTGCCAGCAGCCTCGGAGGATCCGCCATATATTTT
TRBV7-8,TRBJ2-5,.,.,CASSSRTPGLVGETQYF,TGTGCCAGCAGCTCAAGAACCCCCGGGCTAGTCGGAGAGACCCAGTACTTC
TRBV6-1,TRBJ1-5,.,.,CASSTAGTAPYQPQHF,TGTGCCAGCAGTACCGCCGGGACGGCGCCTTATCAGCCCCAGCATTTT
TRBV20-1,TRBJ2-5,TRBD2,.,CSARGQREAETQYF,TGCAGTGCTAGAGGGCAGCGGGAGGCAGAGACCCAGTACTTC
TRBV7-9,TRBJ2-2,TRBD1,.,CASSPRDRPTGELFF,TGTGCCAGCAGCCCCAGGGACAGGCCCACCGGGGAGCTGTTTTTT
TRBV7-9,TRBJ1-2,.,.,CASSLGAKSYTF,TGTGCCAGCAGCTTAGGCGCGAAGAGCTACACCTTC
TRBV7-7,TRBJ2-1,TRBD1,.,CASSLGQGIGNEQFF,TGTGCTAGCAGCTTGGGACAGGGAATTGGAAATGAGCAGTTCTTC
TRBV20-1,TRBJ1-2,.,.,CSARDLGGREGYTF,TGCAGTGCTAGAGATTTAGGGGGGCGAGAAGGCTACACCTTC
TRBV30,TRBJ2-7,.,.,CAWSVEVQVDEQYF,TGTGCCTGGAGTGTAGAGGTACAGGTGGACGAGCAGTACTTC
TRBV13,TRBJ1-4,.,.,CASSLTVSTNEKLFF,TGTGCCAGCAGCTTGACAGTGTCAACTAATGAAAAACTGTTTTTT
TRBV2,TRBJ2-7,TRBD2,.,CASSDPGGDYEQYF,TGTGCCAGCAGTGACCCGGGAGGGGACTACGAGCAGTACTTC
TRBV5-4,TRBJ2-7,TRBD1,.,CASSPARDRVYEQYF,TGTGCCAGCAGCCCAGCACGGGACAGGGTTTACGAGCAGTACTTC
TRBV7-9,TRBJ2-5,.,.,CASSLGRGGIQETQYF,TGTGCCAGCAGCTTAGGAAGGGGGGGAATCCAAGAGACCCAGTACTTC
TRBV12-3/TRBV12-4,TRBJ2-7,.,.,CASTLWGSPRPHEQYF,TGTGCCAGCACTTTATGGGGGTCCCCCCGCCCCCACGAGCAGTACTTC
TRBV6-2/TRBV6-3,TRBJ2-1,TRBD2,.,CASSYSTGPTSDGSYNEQFF,TGTGCCAGCAGTTACTCGACTGGGCCCACTAGCGACGGCTCCTACAATGAGCAGTTCTTC
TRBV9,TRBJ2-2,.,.,CASSVFTGELFF,TGTGCCAGCAGCGTATTTACCGGGGAGCTGTTTTTT
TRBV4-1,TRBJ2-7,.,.,CASSHREGTYEQYF,TGCGCCAGCAGCCACCGTGAGGGGACTTACGAGCAGTACTTC
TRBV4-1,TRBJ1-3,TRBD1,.,CASSQADRVSGNTIYF,TGCGCCAGCAGCCAAGCGGACAGGGTCTCTGGAAACACCATATATTTT
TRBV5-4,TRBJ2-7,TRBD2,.,CASSPWTSGSYEQYF,TGTGCCAGCAGCCCCTGGACTAGCGGGTCCTACGAGCAGTACTTC
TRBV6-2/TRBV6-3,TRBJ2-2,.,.,CAISGVIGVKAGELFF,TGTGCGATCTCCGGAGTTATCGGGGTCAAGGCCGGGGAGCTGTTTTTT
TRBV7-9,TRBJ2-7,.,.,CASTQGGDYEQYF,TGTGCCAGCACGCAGGGGGGTGACTACGAGCAGTACTTC
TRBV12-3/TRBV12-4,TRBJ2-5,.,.,CASSPSDSSPPLTQYF,TGTGCCAGCAGCCCGAGCGACTCGTCGCCCCCGTTGACCCAGTACTTC
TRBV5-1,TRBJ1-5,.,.,CASSRVVGEGNQPQHF,TGCGCCAGCAGCCGCGTCGTAGGGGAGGGCAATCAGCCCCAGCATTTT
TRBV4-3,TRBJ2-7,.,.,CASSQQGSYEQYF,TGCGCCAGCAGCCAACAGGGGTCCTACGAGCAGTACTTC
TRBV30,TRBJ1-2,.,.,CAWSPIASSPTF,TGTGCCTGGAGTCCTATTGCGAGTTCACCGACCTTC
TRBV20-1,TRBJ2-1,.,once,CSASGGWEQFF,TGCAGTGCTAGCGGAGGGTGGGAGCAGTTCTTC
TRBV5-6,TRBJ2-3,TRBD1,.,CASSLGIWTGGPPTTDTQYF,TGTGCCAGCAGCTTGGGAATTTGGACAGGGGGACCCCCTACCACAGATACGCAGTATTTT
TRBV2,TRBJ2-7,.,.,CASEFNYEQYF,TGTGCCAGCGAGTTCAACTACGAGCAGTACTTC
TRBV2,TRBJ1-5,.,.,CASKLGGNQPQHF,TGTGCCAGCAAGCTCGGGGGCAATCAGCCCCAGCATTTT
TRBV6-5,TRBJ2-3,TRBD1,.,CASSYSWGQGIDTQYF,TGTGCCAGCAGTTACTCTTGGGGACAGGGGATAGATACGCAGTATTTT
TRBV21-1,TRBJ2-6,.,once,CASSRSGTMRRAGANVLTF,TGTGCCAGCAGCAGATCCGGGACCATGCGGCGCGCTGGGGCCAACGTCCTGACTTTC
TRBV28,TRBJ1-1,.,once,CASSSPSSKGHTEAFF,TGTGCCAGCAGTTCCCCCTCATCGAAGGGGCACACTGAAGCTTTCTTT
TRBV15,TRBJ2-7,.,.,CATSREGRAGWSYEQYF,TGTGCCACCAGCAGAGAGGGTCGGGCGGGATGGTCCTACGAGCAGTACTTC
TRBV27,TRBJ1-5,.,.,CASSSLWLDQPQHF,TGTGCCAGCAGTTCCCTTTGGTTGGATCAGCCCCAGCATTTT
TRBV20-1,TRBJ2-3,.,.,CSAPITESSTDTQYF,TGCAGTGCGCCGATCACTGAATCTAGCACAGATACGCAGTATTTT
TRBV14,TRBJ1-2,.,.,CASSLNRAPNYGYTF,TGTGCCAGCAGCCTAAACAGGGCCCCTAACTATGGCTACACCTTC
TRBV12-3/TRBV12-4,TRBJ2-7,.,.,CALGGAFYEQYF,TGTGCCCTTGGCGGGGCTTTCTACGAGCAGTACTTC
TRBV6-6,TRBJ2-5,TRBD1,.,CASSRDRAKETQYF,TGTGCCAGCAGCCGGGACAGGGCGAAAGAGACCCAGTACTTC
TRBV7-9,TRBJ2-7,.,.,CASSPQHYPTGEQYF,TGTGCCAGCAGCCCACAGCACTATCCCACGGGCGAGCAGTACTTC
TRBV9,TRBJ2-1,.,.,CASSAHEAYNEQFF,TGTGCCAGCAGCGCTCATGAGGCCTACAATGAGCAGTTCTTC
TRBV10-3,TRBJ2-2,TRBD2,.,CAISDREGTGELFF,TGTGCCATCAGTGACAGGGAGGGCACCGGGGAGCTGTTTTTT
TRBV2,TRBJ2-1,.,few,CASSYRDYNEQFF,TGTGCCAGCAGCTACAGGGATTACAATGAGCAGTTCTTC
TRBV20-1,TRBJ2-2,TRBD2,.,CSATRVLAGGTGELFF,TGCAGTGCTACGAGGGTTTTGGCGGGAGGTACCGGGGAGCTGTTTTTT
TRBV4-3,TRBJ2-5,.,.,CASSQDWGSGEETQYF,TGCGCCAGCAGCCAAGATTGGGGGAGTGGGGAGGAGACCCAGTACTTC
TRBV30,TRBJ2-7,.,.,CAWSVVGAEQYF,TGTGCCTGGAGTGTAGTAGGGGCCGAGCAGTACTTC
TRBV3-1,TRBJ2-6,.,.,CASSLGADSGANVLTF,TGTGCCAGCAGCCTCGGGGCAGACTCTGGGGCCAACGTCCTGACTTTC
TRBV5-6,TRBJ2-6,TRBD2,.,CASRLRGTGANVLTF,TGTGCCAGCAGACTGCGGGGGACTGGGGCCAACGTCCTGACTTTC
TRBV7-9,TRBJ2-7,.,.,CASSLVDGTPGEQYF,TGTGCCAGCAGCTTAGTCGACGGGACTCCCGGCGAGCAGTACTTC
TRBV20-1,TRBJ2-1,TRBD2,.,CSARDGSGGALNEQFF,TGCAGTGCTAGAGATGGGAGCGGGGGGGCACTAAATGAGCAGTTCTTC
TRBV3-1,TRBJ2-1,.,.,CASSQNSPGSYNEQFF,TGTGCCAGCAGCCAAAACTCTCCGGGGTCCTACAATGAGCAGTTCTTC
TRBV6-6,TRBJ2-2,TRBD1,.,CASRSGTADTGELFF,TGTGCCAGCAGATCCGGGACAGCGGACACCGGGGAGCTGTTTTTT
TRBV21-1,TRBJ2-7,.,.,CASSKGQRQGERSGRWYEQYF,TGTGCCAGCAGCAAAGGGCAGCGACAGGGGGAAAGGAGCGGGAGGTGGTACGAGCAGTACTTC
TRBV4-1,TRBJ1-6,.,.,CASSQVGGEWSPLHF,TGCGCCAGCAGCCAAGTGGGCGGAGAATGGTCACCCCTCCACTTT